One sample yielded the 22 T cell receptor beta chains listed below, sequenced in a study of regulatory and conventional T cells in RAG deficiency. Genomic DNA came from blood regulatory T cells gated CD4+ CD25-high CD127-low. Measured with immunoSEQ multiplex PCR; TCRdb has only the in-frame clones, and not every one. The data show roughly 20,000 clones, roughly 86% seen once. This sample also belongs to another study, concerning regulatory T cells. That work adds: Amplification used 52 TRBV primers and 13 TRBJ primers.

The sequencing input was Tregs sorted from blood. Receptor source: a human donor in good health.

The chain links TRBV21-1 to TRBJ1-6. TRBV21-1 is a pseudogene. The CDR3 is 16 residues long. CDR3 bases: TGTGCCAGCAAGGGGCGAGGGCCACTCTATAATTCACCCCTCCACTTT. Residues: CASKGRGPLYNSPLHF.

The chain employs TRBV7-3 and TRBJ1-1, with D perhaps TRBD1 (5 bases). CDR3 size: 13 residues. The V gene's germline CDR1 is SGHTA and CDR2 FQGTGA. The germline V and J ends were trimmed by 5 bases and 1 base, with 8 bases remaining between them. In nucleotides, the CDR3 is TGTGCCAGCAGCCCAACAGGGAACACTGAAGCTTTCTTT. Its translation: CASSPTGNTEAFF.

The chain is built from TRBV5-6 and TRBJ1-5; TRBD1 matches 8 bases. V gave up 4 bases and J gave up 4 bases; unmatched junction bases: 7. The CDR3 is 15 amino acids. The germline CDR1 and CDR2 sequences are SGHDT and YYEEEE. CDR3 in amino acids: CASSIKDRVNQPQHF. The CDR3 nucleotides read TGTGCCAGCAGCATAAAGGACAGGGTTAATCAGCCCCAGCATTTT.

The chain joins TRBV2 to TRBJ1-4; D might be TRBD1 (5 bases). With 5 bases removed from V and 9 bases from J, the gap between germline ends came to 22 bases. Germline V gene lookup returns CDR1 SNHLY and CDR2 FYNNEI. The CDR3 runs to 16 residues. The DNA of the CDR3 is TGTGCCAGCAGTATGACAGACCTAGGGGTAGGGAAAAAACTGTTTTTT. Protein: CASSMTDLGVGKKLFF.

Here the CDR3 DNA reads TGTGCCAGCAGTCTCGGACTAGCGGGGCCGAGGAATGAGCAGTTCTTC. This sequence encodes CASSLGLAGPRNEQFF. V is TRBV9 and J is TRBJ2-1; 12 positions match TRBD2. The germline V gene encodes CDR1 SGDLS and CDR2 YYNGEE. V shed 5 bases, J shed 7 bases, and the junction held 10 bases outside the gene matches. The length of the CDR3 is 16 residues.

The chain employs TRBV20-1 and TRBJ2-1, with unresolved D. Germline lookup yields CDR1 DFQATT and CDR2 SNEGSKA (reference sequence). CDR3 length equals 11 residues. CDR3 sequence reads: CSGYFVLEQFF. The CDR3 bases are TGCAGCGGGTATTTTGTTCTTGAGCAGTTCTTC.

The chain uses TRBV5-4 and TRBJ1-1, with D perhaps TRBD1 (5 bases). Germline CDR1 SGHNT, CDR2 YYREEE (reference sequence). V was pared by 3 bases and J by 1 base, with 16 bases between. The CDR3 totals 16 residues. Here the CDR3 DNA reads TGTGCCAGCAGCTCCGGGGGGGACTTTTGGAACACTGAAGCTTTCTTT. Translation: CASSSGGDFWNTEAFF. The variable domain in full, completed from reference TRBV5-4 and TRBJ1-1, reads ETGVTQSPTHLIKTRGQQVTLRCSSQSGHNTVSWYQQALGQGPQFIFQYYREEENGRGNFPPRFSGLQFPNYSSELNVNALELDDSALYLCASSSGGDFWNTEAFFGQGTRLTVV.

The V gene is TRBV7-9, the J gene TRBJ1-3; D ambiguous. Trimming stripped 1 base from V and 8 bases from J, with 9 bases between. The V gene's germline CDR1 is SEHNR and CDR2 FQNEAQ (reference sequence). This CDR3 has 13 residues. The CDR3 coding sequence is TGTGCCAGCAGCTTAGGTAGGATCGACACCATATATTTT. It specifies CASSLGRIDTIYF.

The chain joins TRBV28 to TRBJ1-2; D perhaps matches TRBD1 (5 bases). This CDR3 contains 12 residues. Germline V CDR1 and CDR2: MDHEN, SYDVKM. The V gene lost 7 bases and the J gene lost 7 bases, with 13 bases spanning the gap. CDR3 residues: CASITSQGGYTF. CDR3 DNA: TGTGCCAGCATCACGAGCCAGGGTGGCTACACCTTC.

In the case of this clone: No conserved phenylalanine or tryptophan is present at the end of the CDR3, so a read error is the likely explanation. CDR3: CASSLTDRPNTEAFS. The CDR3 DNA reads as TGTGCCAGCAGCTTAACCGACAGGCCGAACACTGAAGCTTTCTCT. J is TRBJ1-1 and V is TRBV7-3; TRBD1 might be the D (6 bases). Germline-derived CDR1 and CDR2 are SGHTA and FQGTGA. CDR3 length: 15 residues. V shed 0 bases and J shed 1 base, with 9 bases lying between them.

CDR3 nucleotides: TGCGCCAGCAGCCCAGACAGGGGGCAGGTCACCGGGGAGCTGTTTTTT. Amino acids: CASSPDRGQVTGELFF. The chain combines TRBV5-1 with TRBJ2-2; 10 positions match TRBD1. The germline CDR1 and CDR2 sequences are SGHRS and YFSETQ. This CDR3 region has 16 residues. Trimming removed 4 bases from V and 4 bases from J; junction bases left unmatched: 7.

The chain is built from TRBV29-1 and TRBJ1-1; D not resolved. Germline CDR1 SQVTM, CDR2 ANQGSEA. Trimming pared 2 bases from V and 3 bases from J, leaving 13 bases between. This CDR3 has 14 amino acids. The CDR3 DNA is TGCAGCGTTGAAAACGACGAAAGCTACACTGAAGCTTTCTTT. Residues: CSVENDESYTEAFF.

The sample holds one count of this clone. V is TRBV14 and J is TRBJ2-6, with D unresolved. Germline CDR1 SGHDN, CDR2 FVKESK. The V end lost 3 bases, the J end lost 2 bases, and 8 bases lay between the germline ends. The CDR3 has 15 amino acids. The CDR3 protein is CASSQNRAGANVLTF. CDR3 DNA sequence: TGTGCCAGCAGCCAGAATAGAGCTGGGGCCAACGTCCTGACTTTC.

The V gene is TRBV10-1, the J gene TRBJ2-7; a weak D match, TRBD1 (5 bases). V dropped 6 bases and J dropped 7 bases, with 16 bases sitting between them. There are 13 residues in the CDR3. The germline gives CDR1 WNHNN, CDR2 SYGVQD (reference sequence). Here the CDR3 DNA reads TGCGCCAGCAGCCGACAGAGCTACAGGGAGCAGTACTTC. It translates to CASSRQSYREQYF.

This sequence joins TRBV30 and TRBJ1-1; D possibly corresponds to TRBD1 (5 bases). V dropped 4 bases and J dropped 1 base, with 16 bases sitting between them. The CDR3 is 15 amino acids. The germline V gene has CDR1 GTSNPN and CDR2 SVGIG (reference sequence). In DNA form, the CDR3 reads TGTGCCTGGACCCTAGGGTACGGACAGAACACTGAAGCTTTCTTT. Translation gives CAWTLGYGQNTEAFF.

The rearrangement links TRBV11-2 to TRBJ2-5; D unresolved. V was pared by 1 base and J by 9 bases, with 9 bases between. The CDR3 sequence is 12 residues long. Germline V gene sequence: CDR1 SGHAT, CDR2 FQNNGV. The CDR3 DNA follows: TGTGCCAGCAGCTTAGGCGAGAGACCCCAGTACTTC. It encodes CASSLGERPQYF.

The chain recombines TRBV27 with TRBJ2-1, with D possibly being TRBD1 (6 bases). The CDR3 sequence is 13 residues long. With 3 bases removed from V and 10 bases from J, the gap between germline ends came to 13 bases. CDR1 is MNHEY and CDR2 is SMNVEV in the germline V gene (reference sequence). CDR3 amino acids: CASSFLVGGEQFF. DNA for the CDR3: TGTGCCAGCAGTTTCCTAGTAGGGGGAGAGCAGTTCTTC.

The chain employs TRBV6-5 and TRBJ2-7; D perhaps matches TRBD1 (7 bases). This CDR3 is built from 14 residues. Trimming cost V 5 bases and J 1 base, with 12 bases left between them. CDR1 MNHEY and CDR2 SVGAGI come from the germline V gene. The CDR3 region is CASSVAGGSYEQYF. The CDR3 DNA is TGTGCCAGCAGTGTAGCAGGGGGGTCCTACGAGCAGTACTTC.

J is TRBJ2-3 and V is TRBV10-1, with 12 bases matching TRBD2. The V gene's germline CDR1 is WNHNN and CDR2 SYGVQD (reference sequence). V lost 3 bases to trimming and J lost 5 bases; unmatched junction nucleotides: 9. This CDR3 region has 17 residues. This CDR3 reads CASSDSGLAGLEDTQYF. The CDR3 DNA reads TGCGCCAGCAGTGACAGCGGACTAGCGGGATTGGAAGATACGCAGTATTTT.

The rearrangement uses TRBV15 and TRBJ1-3, with D unclear. Per germline, CDR1 LNHNV and CDR2 YYDKDF (reference sequence). The ends were cut back, 3 bases at V and 1 base at J, with 13 bases in the middle. The CDR3 extends over 16 amino acids. The DNA for the CDR3 is TGTGCCACCAGCAGTGGAAGACCTCTTTCTGGAAACACCATATATTTT. This sequence encodes CATSSGRPLSGNTIYF.

This clone was detected a few times. The CDR3 is CASSQERFGANVLTF. The CDR3 DNA reads as TGTGCCAGCAGCCAAGAAAGGTTTGGGGCCAACGTCCTGACTTTC. The chain links TRBV14 to TRBJ2-6; D uncertain. The CDR3 loop spans 15 amino acids. Looked up from germline, CDR1 is SGHDN and CDR2 is FVKESK. Trimming removed 0 bases at V and 3 bases at J, with 6 bases between.

This clone came up once. The chain employs TRBV5-1 and TRBJ1-1; D is ambiguous. V gave up 1 base and J gave up 4 bases, with 17 bases separating them. Germline V gene data show CDR1 as SGHRS and CDR2 as YFSETQ. The CDR3 covers 16 residues. The CDR3 region is CASSLNFLGSGTEAFF. The CDR3 region has the DNA TGCGCCAGCAGCTTGAACTTTTTGGGGTCGGGCACTGAAGCTTTCTTT.